The source of this T cell receptor beta chain is a study of blood T cell repertoires in COVID-19. Study as a whole: PBMCs, B-cell-depleted T cells, or T cells were the source of the cDNA or gDNA that made up the material.

The authors' processing: By means of reference gene primer amplification, nucleated cell counts were estimated. Libraries were prepared by immunoSEQ multiplex PCR; TCRdb keeps only in-frame clonotypes and omits some of them. V, J and clone size reflect that table, while D and trimming were determined from the DNA. The sample lists more than 350,000 clones, 80% to 90% occurring once. This CDR3 has 15 residues. Germline V gene sequence: CDR1 KGHSH, CDR2 LQKENI. Trimming removed 5 bases from V and 5 bases from J; junction bases left unmatched: 4. Cohort allocation depended upon clinical history that participants reported.

The chain combines TRBV18 with TRBJ2-3; 13 bases agree with TRBD2. The sequence was obtained from a man aged 18 to 35 who had recovered from COVID-19. Input material: PBMCs or T cells enriched from blood (not recorded which). The CDR3 region has the DNA TGTGCCAGCTCAGAACTAGCGGGGGGGCAAGATACGCAGTATTTT. As protein: CASSELAGGQDTQYF.